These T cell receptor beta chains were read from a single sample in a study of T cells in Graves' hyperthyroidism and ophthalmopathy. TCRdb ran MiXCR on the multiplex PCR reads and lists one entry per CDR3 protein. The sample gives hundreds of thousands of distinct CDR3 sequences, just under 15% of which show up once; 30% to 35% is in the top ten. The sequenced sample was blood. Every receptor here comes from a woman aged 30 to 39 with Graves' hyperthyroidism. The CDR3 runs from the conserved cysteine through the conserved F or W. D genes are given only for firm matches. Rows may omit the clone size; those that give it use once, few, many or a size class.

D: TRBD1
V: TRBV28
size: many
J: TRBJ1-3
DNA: TGTGCCAGCAGTGAAGGGACAGGCTCTGGAAACACCATATATTTT
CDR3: CASSEGTGSGNTIYF

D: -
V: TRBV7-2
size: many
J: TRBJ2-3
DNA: TGTGCCAGCAGCTTATGGGGAGATACGCAGTATTTT
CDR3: CASSLWGDTQYF

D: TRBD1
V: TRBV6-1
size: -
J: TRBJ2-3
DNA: TGTGCCGGGGGGACAGGGGTGAGCACAGATACGCAGTATTTT
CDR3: CAGGTGVSTDTQYF

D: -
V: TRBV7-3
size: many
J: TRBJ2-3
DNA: TGTGCCAGCAGCTTGCTTCTCAATTCCGGTAGGGCTCCGCAGTATTTT
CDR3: CASSLLLNSGRAPQYF

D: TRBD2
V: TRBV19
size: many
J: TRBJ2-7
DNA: TGTGCCAGTAGTACTGGGACTAGCGGCCGAGAGCAGTACTTC
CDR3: CASSTGTSGREQYF

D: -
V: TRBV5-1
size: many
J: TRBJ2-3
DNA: TGCGCCAGCAAGAGACTCCTCGTCACAGATACGCAGTATTTT
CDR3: CASKRLLVTDTQYF

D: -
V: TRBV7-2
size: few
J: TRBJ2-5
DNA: TGTGCCAGCAGCTGGCCCGACCCACCCTCCGTGTACTTC
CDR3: CASSWPDPPSVYF

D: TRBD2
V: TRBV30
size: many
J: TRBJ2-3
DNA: TGTGCCTGGAGTCGGACTAGCGGAAGCACAGATACGCAGTATTTT
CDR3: CAWSRTSGSTDTQYF

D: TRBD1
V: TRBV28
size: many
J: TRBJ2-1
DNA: TGTGCCAGCAGGCCGGGACAGAACTACAATGAGCAGTTCTTC
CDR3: CASRPGQNYNEQFF

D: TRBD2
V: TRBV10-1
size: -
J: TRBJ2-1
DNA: TGCGCCAGCAGTGAGCTGAGCGGGAGTTTGAATGAGCAGTTCTTC
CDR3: CASSELSGSLNEQFF

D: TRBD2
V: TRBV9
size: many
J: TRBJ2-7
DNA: TGTGCCAGCAGCTCCCCGGGGGGGAGCTACGAGCAGTACTTC
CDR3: CASSSPGGSYEQYF

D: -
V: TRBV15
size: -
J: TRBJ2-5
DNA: TGTGCCACCAGCAGAGATCCCGGCAGCCAAGAGACCCAGTACTTC
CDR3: CATSRDPGSQETQYF

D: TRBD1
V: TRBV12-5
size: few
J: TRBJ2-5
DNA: TGTGCTAGTGGGGACAGGGAAGAGACCCAGTACTTC
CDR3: CASGDREETQYF

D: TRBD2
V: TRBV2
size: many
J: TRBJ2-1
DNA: TGTGCCAGCAGTGAAGTCCGCGGGAGAAATTCCGGTGAGCAGTTCTTC
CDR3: CASSEVRGRNSGEQFF

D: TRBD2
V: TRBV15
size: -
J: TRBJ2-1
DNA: TGTGCCACCAGCAGAGATGTAGCGGGAGTAATGAATGAGCAGTTCTTC
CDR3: CATSRDVAGVMNEQFF

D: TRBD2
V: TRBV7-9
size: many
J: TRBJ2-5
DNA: TGTGCCAGCAGCCCCCGTGGGAGCGGGAGGAAAGAGACCCAGTACTTC
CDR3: CASSPRGSGRKETQYF

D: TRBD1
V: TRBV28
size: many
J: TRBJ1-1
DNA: TGTGCCAGCAGTGGGGGGACAGGGAGGCCGAACACTGAAGCTTTCTTT
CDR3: CASSGGTGRPNTEAFF

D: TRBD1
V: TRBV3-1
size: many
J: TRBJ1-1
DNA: TGTGCCAGCAGCCAGACAGGGTCGTCAGCTGAAGCTTTCTTT
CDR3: CASSQTGSSAEAFF

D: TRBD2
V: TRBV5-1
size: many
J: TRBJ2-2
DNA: TGCGCCAGCAGCCCGACTAGCGGGACAGACGGGGAGCTGTTTTTT
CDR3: CASSPTSGTDGELFF

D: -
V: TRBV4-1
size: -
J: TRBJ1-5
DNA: TGCGCCAGCAGCCAACCAGGGCTAAAACAGCCCCAGCATTTT
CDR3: CASSQPGLKQPQHF

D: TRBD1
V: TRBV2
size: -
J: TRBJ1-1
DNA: TGTGCCAGCAGAGTACAGGGGGCGAACACTGAAGCTTTCTTT
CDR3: CASRVQGANTEAFF

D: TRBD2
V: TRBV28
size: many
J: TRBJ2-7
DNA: TGTGCCAGCAGTGACTCGGGAGGGCCTACGTACGAGCAGTACTTC
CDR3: CASSDSGGPTYEQYF

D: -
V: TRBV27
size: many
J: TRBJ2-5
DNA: TGTGCCAGCAGTCCGGACCGTTCCGTGGAGACCCAGTACTTC
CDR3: CASSPDRSVETQYF

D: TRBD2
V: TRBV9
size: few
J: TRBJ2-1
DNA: TGTGCCAGCAGCGTAGGACTAGCGGGACCCTACAATGAGCAGTTCTTC
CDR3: CASSVGLAGPYNEQFF

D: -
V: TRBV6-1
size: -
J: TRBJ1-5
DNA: TGTGCCAGCTTTACCGGAATCGGTCAGCCCCAGCATTTT
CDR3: CASFTGIGQPQHF

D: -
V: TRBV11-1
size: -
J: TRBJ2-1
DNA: TGTGCCAGCACCCCAGGGGGGGCCTACAATGAGCAGTTCTTC
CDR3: CASTPGGAYNEQFF

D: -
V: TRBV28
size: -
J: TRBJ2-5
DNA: TGTGCCAGCAGTTTTTCGGGGTCAGAGACCCAGTACTTC
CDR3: CASSFSGSETQYF

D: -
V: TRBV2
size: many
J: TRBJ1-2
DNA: TGTGCCAGCAGTGAAGGCAGGGCCAAGGGCTACACCTTC
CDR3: CASSEGRAKGYTF

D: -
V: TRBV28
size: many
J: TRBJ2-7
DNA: TGTGCCAGCAGCTCCCACAGGGGACTAGCCTACGAGCAGTACTTC
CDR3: CASSSHRGLAYEQYF

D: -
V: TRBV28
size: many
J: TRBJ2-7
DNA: TGTGCCAGCAGTTTATGGACCTACGAGCAGTACTTC
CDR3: CASSLWTYEQYF

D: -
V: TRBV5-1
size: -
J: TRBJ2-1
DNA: TGCGCCAGCAGCTTTCAACCCGCGGGCAGCTCCTACAATGAGCAGTTCTTC
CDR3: CASSFQPAGSSYNEQFF

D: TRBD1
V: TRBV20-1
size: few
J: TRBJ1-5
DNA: TGCAGTGCTAGAGATCGGGACAGCCGTCAGCCCCAGCATTTT
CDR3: CSARDRDSRQPQHF

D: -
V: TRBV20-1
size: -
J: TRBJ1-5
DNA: TGCAGTGCTAGCGAACAGATTAATCAGCCCCAGCATTTT
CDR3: CSASEQINQPQHF

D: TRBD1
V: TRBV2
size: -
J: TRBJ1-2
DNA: TGTGCAAGCACCGGACAGGGGGCGGGGGGTTCGGATGGCTACACCTTC
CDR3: CASTGQGAGGSDGYTF

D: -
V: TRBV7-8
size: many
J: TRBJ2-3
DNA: TGTGCCAGCAGCTTGGCGGAACTTTCCACAGATACGCAGTATTTT
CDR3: CASSLAELSTDTQYF

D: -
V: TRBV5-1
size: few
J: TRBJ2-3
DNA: TGCGCCAGCAGCTTGGTCATCGGCTTAGATACGCAGTATTTT
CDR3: CASSLVIGLDTQYF

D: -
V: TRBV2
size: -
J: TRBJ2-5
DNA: TGTGCCAGCAGTGCACAGGGTTACCAAGAGACCCAGTACTTC
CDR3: CASSAQGYQETQYF

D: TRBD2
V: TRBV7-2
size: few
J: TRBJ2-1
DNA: TGTGCCAGCAGCGACCCTCGGGGACTAGGGTACAATGAGCAGTTCTTC
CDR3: CASSDPRGLGYNEQFF

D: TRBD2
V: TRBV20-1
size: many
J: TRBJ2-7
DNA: TGCAGTGCTAGATCGGGGACTAGCGGGGCCTCCTACGAGCAGTACTTC
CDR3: CSARSGTSGASYEQYF

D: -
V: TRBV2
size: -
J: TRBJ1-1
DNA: TGTGCCAGCAGTGAGGCAGGCTTGGACACTGAAGCTTTCTTT
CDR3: CASSEAGLDTEAFF

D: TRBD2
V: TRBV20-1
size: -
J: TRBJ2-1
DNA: TGCAGCACGACTAGCACCTCTAAGGGAGAGCAGTTCTTC
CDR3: CSTTSTSKGEQFF

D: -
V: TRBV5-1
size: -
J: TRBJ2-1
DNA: TGCGCCAGCAGCTCCGGTCATGAGCAGTTCTTC
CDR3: CASSSGHEQFF

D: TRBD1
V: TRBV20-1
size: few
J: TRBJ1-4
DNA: TGCAGTGCTAAAAAGGACAGGGGGATCTCAGTCCCAACTAATGAAAAACTGTTTTTT
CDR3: CSAKKDRGISVPTNEKLFF

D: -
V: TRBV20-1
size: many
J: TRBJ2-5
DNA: TGCAGTGCTAGTGATAGGAGTGGACCGAACTTTCAGTACTTC
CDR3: CSASDRSGPNFQYF